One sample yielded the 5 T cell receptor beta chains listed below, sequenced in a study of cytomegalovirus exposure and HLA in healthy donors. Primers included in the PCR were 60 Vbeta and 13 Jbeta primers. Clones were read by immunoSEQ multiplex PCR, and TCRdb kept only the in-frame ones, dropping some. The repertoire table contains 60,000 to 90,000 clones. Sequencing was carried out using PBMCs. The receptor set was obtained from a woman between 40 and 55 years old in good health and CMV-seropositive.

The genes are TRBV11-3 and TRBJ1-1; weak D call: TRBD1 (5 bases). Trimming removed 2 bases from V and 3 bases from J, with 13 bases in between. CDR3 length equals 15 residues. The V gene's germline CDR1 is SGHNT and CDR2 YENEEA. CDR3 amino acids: CASSLRQGRDTEAFF. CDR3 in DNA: TGTGCCAGCAGCTTAAGGCAGGGCCGGGACACTGAAGCTTTCTTT. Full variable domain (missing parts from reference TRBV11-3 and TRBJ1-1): EAGVVQSPRYKIIEKKQPVAFWCNPISGHNTLYWYLQNLGQGPELLIRYENEEAVDDSQLPKDRFSAERLKGVDSTLKIQPAELGDSAVYLCASSLRQGRDTEAFFGQGTRLTVV.

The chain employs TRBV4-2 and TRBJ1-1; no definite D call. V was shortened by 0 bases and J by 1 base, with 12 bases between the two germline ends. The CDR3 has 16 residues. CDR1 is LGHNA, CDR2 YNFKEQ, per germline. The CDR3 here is CASSQERGSGNTEAFF. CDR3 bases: TGTGCCAGCAGCCAAGAAAGAGGGAGCGGGAACACTGAAGCTTTCTTT.

The CDR3 protein is CASSQVGYTIYF. The CDR3 DNA reads TGCGCCAGCAGCCAAGTCGGGTACACCATATATTTT. J is TRBJ1-3 and V is TRBV4-1; D is unclear. The V gene's germline CDR1 is MGHRA and CDR2 YSYEKL. The V gene lost 1 base and the J gene lost 8 bases, with 6 bases spanning the gap. This CDR3 contains 12 residues.

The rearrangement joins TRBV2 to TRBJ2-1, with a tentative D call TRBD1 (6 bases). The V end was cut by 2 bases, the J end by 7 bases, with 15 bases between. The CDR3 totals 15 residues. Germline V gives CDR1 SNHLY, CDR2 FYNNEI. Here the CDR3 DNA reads TGTGCCAGCAGTGAAAGAGGACAGCCTACGAATGAGCAGTTCTTC. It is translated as CASSERGQPTNEQFF.

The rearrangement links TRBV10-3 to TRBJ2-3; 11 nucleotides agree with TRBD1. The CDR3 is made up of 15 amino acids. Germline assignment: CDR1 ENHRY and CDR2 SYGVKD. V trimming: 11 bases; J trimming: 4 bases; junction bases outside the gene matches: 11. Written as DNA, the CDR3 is TGTGCCGTAACTCGGAGGACAGGGGGCTCAGATACGCAGTATTTT. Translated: CAVTRRTGGSDTQYF.